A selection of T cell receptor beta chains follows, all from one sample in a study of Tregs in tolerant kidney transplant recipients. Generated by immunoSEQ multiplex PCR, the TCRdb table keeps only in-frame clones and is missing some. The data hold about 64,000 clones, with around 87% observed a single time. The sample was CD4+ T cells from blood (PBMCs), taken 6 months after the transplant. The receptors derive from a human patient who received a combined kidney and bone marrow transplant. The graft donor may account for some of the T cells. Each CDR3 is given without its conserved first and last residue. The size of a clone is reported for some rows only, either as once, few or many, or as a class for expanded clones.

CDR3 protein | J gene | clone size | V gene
ASSSQYGNEQF | TRBJ2-1 | NA | TRBV7-6
ASSQDLSGETDGYT | TRBJ1-2 | NA | TRBV4-2
ASSLAGTGSYGYT | TRBJ1-2 | NA | TRBV7-9
ASSVGAGSSTDTQY | TRBJ2-3 | NA | TRBV9
ASSPGTGSEQY | TRBJ2-7 | NA | TRBV7-2
ASRRGQTYEQY | TRBJ2-7 | NA | TRBV5-1
ASSKTGVGTEAF | TRBJ1-1 | NA | TRBV25-1
ASSFGTGVRIQY | TRBJ2-4 | few | TRBV5-1
AISELAGTVGELF | TRBJ2-2 | once | TRBV10-3
ASSNIGVLDTQY | TRBJ2-3 | NA | TRBV18
ASSLARAGGSYGYT | TRBJ1-2 | NA | TRBV7-2
ASSLILAGGTDTQY | TRBJ2-3 | NA | TRBV5-1
ASSLDSIIYEQY | TRBJ2-7 | NA | TRBV7-2
ASSQVASSGGADTQY | TRBJ2-3 | NA | TRBV4-3
ASSLRGLSTDTQY | TRBJ2-3 | NA | TRBV27
ASSLTASGANVLT | TRBJ2-6 | once | TRBV5-6
ASSWNRGSSYEQY | TRBJ2-7 | few | TRBV7-2
ASSLQGAWTGELF | TRBJ2-2 | NA | TRBV6-5
ASSFTGQRETQY | TRBJ2-5 | NA | TRBV5-4
ASRSIGTGFGKLF | TRBJ1-4 | NA | TRBV27
ASSVQTGGENQPQH | TRBJ1-5 | NA | TRBV7-2
ASSFRTSTDTQY | TRBJ2-3 | NA | TRBV5-4
ASSIRVSSYEQY | TRBJ2-7 | once | TRBV19
ASSRNTRSSGGTQY | TRBJ2-3 | NA | TRBV7-9
ASSVGISGGALETQY | TRBJ2-5 | NA | TRBV9
ASSLGDSYGYT | TRBJ1-2 | once | TRBV7-8
ASSPSRDGELF | TRBJ2-2 | NA | TRBV7-2